Detailed here is one T cell receptor beta chain. The data derive from a study of blood T cell repertoires in COVID-19. Overall study context: Some COVID-19 samples were acute and others convalescent; all came from the United States, Italy and Spain.

This study enrolled people aged 18 to 89 from about 24 US geographic areas. Produced via immunoSEQ multiplex PCR; TCRdb's table is partial and in-frame only. Of 200,000 to 250,000 clones in the sample, around 84% were seen once. V dropped 5 bases and J dropped 0 bases, with 13 bases sitting between them. The V gene's germline CDR1 is SGHTA and CDR2 FQGTGA. This CDR3 spans 16 amino acids. The receptor was isolated from a man younger than 40 with acute COVID-19. The sample consisted of PBMCs or T cells enriched from blood (not recorded which). V usage is TRBV7-3 and J usage is TRBJ2-2; TRBD1 might be the D (6 bases). Written as DNA, the CDR3 is TGTGCCAGCAGCCCTTTCAGGGGCCCGAACACCGGGGAGCTGTTTTTT. Translating it yields CASSPFRGPNTGELFF.